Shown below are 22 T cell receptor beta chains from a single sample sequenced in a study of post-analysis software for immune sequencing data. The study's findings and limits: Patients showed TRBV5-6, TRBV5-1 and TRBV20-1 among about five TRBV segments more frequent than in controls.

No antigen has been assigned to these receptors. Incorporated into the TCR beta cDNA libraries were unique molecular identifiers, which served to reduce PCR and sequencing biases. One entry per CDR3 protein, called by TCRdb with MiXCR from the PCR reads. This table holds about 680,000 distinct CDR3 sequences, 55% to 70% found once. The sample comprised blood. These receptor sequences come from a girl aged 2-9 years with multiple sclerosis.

The CDR3 DNA is TGCAGTGCAAGCAGAGCCGGCGGGGAGCTGTTTTTT. Translation: CSASRAGGELFF. The chain combines TRBV20-1 with TRBJ2-2; no firm D call. Germline V lookup: CDR1 DFQATT, CDR2 SNEGSKA (reference sequence). This CDR3 spans 12 amino acids. Between the trimmed V and J ends, which lost 6 bases and 7 bases, there was a span of 12 bases.

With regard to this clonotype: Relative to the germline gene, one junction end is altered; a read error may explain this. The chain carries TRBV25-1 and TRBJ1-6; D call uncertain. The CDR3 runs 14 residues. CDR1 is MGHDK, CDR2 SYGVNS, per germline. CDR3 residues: CASNEETENSLLHF. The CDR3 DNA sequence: TGTGCCAGCAACGAAGAGACGGAGAATTCACTCCTCCACTTT.

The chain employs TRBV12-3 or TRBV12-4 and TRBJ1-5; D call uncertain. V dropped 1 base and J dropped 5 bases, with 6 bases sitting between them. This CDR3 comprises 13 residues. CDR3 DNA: TGTGCCAGCAGTTTAGTTCCCGATCAGCCCCAGCATTTT. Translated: CASSLVPDQPQHF.

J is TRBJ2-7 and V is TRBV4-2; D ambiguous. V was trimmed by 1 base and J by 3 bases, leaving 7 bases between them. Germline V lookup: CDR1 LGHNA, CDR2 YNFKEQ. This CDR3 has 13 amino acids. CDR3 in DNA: TGTGCCAGCAGCCAAGCTCCACACTACGAGCAGTACTTC. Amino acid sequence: CASSQAPHYEQYF.

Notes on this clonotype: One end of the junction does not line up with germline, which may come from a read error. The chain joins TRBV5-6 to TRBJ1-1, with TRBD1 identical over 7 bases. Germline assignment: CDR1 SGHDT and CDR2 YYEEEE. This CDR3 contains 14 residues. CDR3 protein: CASSRKDRNTVAFF. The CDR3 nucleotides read TGTGCCAGCAGCCGGAAGGACAGGAACACTGTAGCTTTCTTT.

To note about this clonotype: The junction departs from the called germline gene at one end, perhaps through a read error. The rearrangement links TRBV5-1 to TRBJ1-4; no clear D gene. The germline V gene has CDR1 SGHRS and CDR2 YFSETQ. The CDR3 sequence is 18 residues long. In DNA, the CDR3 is TGCGCCAGCAGCCGCCTGGGCGGGCTCGAATCGACTAATGAAAAACGGTTTTTT. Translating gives CASSRLGGLESTNEKRFF.

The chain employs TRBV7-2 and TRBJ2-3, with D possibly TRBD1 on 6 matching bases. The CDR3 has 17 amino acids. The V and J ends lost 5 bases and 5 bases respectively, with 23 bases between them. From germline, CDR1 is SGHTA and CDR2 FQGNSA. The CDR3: CASSPSGGSPDRDTQYF. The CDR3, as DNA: TGTGCCAGCAGCCCTAGTGGGGGCAGCCCCGATAGAGATACGCAGTATTTT.

The CDR3 protein is CASNPSSEETQYF. DNA for the CDR3: TGTGCCAGCAACCCTAGCTCGGAAGAGACCCAGTACTTC. This chain links TRBV7-2 with TRBJ2-7; TRBD2 is a possible D gene (5 bases). Matching the DNA end better, TRBJ2-5 makes the J call doubtful. The V gene's germline CDR1 is SGHTA and CDR2 FQGNSA. This CDR3 has 13 residues.

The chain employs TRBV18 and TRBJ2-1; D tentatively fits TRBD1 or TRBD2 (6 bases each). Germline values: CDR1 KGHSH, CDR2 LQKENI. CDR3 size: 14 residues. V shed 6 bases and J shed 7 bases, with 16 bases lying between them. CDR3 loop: CASSPPGAGNEQFF. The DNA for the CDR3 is TGTGCCAGCTCGCCGCCGGGGGCCGGAAATGAGCAGTTCTTC.

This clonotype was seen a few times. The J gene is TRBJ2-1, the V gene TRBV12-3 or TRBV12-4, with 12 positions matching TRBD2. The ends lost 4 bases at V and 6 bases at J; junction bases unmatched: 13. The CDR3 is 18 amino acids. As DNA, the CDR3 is TGTGCCAGCAGTTCCAGAAGGGGACTAGCGGGCCAATCCAATGAGCAGTTCTTC. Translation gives CASSSRRGLAGQSNEQFF.

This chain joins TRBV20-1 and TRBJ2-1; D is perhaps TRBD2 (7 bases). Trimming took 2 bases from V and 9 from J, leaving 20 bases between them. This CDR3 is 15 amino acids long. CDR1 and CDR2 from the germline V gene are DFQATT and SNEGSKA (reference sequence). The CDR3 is CSARPRGGGPGEQFF. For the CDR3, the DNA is TGCAGTGCTAGACCGAGAGGGGGAGGGCCGGGTGAGCAGTTCTTC.

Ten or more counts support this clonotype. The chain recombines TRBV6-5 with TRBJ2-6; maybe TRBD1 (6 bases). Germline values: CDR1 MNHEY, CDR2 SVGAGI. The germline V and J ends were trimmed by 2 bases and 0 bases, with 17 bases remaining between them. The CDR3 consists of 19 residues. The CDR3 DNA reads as TGTGCCAGCAGTTACCCTAGGGGGAGTAGGAGCTCTGGGGCCAACGTCCTGACTTTC. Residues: CASSYPRGSRSSGANVLTF.

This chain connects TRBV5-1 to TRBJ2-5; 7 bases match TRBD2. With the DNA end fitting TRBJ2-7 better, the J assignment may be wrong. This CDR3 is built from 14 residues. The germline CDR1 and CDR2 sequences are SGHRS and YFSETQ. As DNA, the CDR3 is TGCGCCAGCAGCCTGGGCCGGGGAGGGAACGAGCAGTACTTC. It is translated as CASSLGRGGNEQYF.

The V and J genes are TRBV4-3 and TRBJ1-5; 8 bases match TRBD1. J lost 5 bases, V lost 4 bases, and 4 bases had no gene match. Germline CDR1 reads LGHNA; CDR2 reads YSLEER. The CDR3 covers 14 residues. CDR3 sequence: CASSRTTGDQPQHF. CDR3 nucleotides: TGCGCCAGCAGCCGAACGACAGGGGATCAGCCCCAGCATTTT.

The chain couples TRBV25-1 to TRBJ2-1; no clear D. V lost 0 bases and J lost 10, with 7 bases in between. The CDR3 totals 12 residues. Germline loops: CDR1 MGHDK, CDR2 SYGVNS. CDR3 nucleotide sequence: TGTGCCAGCAGTGAATATAACCGCGAGCAGTTCTTC. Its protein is CASSEYNREQFF.

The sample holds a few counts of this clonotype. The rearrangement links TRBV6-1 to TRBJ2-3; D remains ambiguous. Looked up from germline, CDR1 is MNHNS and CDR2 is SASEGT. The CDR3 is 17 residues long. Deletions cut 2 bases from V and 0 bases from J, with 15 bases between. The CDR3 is CASSESWVGGSTDTQYF. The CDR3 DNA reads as TGTGCCAGCAGTGAATCGTGGGTTGGCGGCAGCACAGATACGCAGTATTTT.

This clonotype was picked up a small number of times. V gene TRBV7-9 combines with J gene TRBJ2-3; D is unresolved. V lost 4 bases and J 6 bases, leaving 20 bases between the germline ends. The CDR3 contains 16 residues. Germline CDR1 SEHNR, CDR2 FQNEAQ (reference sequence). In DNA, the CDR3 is TGTGCCAGCAGCTCCCCCCCCCCAAGGGTTGCGGATACGCAGTATTTT. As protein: CASSSPPPRVADTQYF.

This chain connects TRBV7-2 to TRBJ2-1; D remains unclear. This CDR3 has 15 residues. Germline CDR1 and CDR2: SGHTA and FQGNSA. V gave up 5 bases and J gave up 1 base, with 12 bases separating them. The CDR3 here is CASSPHDTSYNEQFF. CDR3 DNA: TGTGCCAGCAGCCCACATGACACATCCTACAATGAGCAGTTCTTC.

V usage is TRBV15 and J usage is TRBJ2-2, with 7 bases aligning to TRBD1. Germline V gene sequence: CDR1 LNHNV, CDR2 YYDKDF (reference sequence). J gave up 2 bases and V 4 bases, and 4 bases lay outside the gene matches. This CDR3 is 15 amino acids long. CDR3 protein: CATSTGQFNTGELFF. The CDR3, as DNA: TGTGCCACCAGCACGGGACAGTTTAACACCGGGGAGCTGTTTTTT.

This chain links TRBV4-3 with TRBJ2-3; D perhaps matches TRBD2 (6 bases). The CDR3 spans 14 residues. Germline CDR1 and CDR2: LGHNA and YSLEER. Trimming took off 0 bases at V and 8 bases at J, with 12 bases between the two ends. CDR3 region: CASSQDPNGGTQYF. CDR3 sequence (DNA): TGCGCCAGCAGCCAAGATCCCAACGGGGGTACGCAGTATTTT.

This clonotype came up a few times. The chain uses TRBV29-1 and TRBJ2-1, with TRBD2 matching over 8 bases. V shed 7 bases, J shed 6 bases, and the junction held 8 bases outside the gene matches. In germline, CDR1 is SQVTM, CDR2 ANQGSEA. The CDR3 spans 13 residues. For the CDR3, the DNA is TGCAGCGGAGCGGGACTAGATATCAATGAGCAGTTCTTC. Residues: CSGAGLDINEQFF.

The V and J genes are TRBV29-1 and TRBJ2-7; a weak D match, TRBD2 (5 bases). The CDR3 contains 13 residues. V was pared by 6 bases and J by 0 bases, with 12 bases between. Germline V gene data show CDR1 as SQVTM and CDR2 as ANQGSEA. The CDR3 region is CSVGLGDSYEQYF. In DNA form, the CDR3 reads TGCAGCGTAGGACTTGGGGACTCCTACGAGCAGTACTTC.